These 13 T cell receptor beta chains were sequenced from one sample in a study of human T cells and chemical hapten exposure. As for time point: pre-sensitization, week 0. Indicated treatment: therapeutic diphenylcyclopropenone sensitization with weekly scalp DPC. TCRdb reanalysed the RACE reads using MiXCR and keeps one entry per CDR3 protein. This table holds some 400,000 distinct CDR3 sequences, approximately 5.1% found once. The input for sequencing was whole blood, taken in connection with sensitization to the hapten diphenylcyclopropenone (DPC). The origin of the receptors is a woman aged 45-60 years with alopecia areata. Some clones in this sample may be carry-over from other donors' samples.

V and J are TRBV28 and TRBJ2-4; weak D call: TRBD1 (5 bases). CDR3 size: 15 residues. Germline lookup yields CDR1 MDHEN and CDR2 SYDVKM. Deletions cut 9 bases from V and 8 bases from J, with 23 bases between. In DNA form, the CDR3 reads TGTGCCAGAGTTTGCTCTCCAGGGATTAGGGACATTCAGTACTTC. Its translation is CARVCSPGIRDIQYF.

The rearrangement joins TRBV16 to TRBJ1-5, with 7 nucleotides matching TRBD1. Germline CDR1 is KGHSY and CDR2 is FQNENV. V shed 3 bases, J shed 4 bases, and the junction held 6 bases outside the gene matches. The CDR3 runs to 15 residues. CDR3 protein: CASSQLDRENQPQHF. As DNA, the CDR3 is TGTGCCAGCAGCCAGCTAGACAGGGAAAATCAGCCCCAGCATTTT.

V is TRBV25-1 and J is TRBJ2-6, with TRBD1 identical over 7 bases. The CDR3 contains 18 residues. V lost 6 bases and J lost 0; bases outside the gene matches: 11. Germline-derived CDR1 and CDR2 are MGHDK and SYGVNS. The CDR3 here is CASSEQGWADSGANVLTF. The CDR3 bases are TGTGCCAGCAGCGAACAGGGGTGGGCAGACTCTGGGGCCAACGTCCTGACTTTC.

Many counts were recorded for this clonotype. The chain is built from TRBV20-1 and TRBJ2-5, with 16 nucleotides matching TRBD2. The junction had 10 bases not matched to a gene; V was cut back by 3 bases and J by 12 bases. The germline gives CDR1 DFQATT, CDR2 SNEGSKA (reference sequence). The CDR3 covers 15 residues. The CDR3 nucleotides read TGCAGTGCTAGTAACCCCGGGACTAGCGGGAGGGGCGAGTACTTC. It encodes CSASNPGTSGRGEYF.

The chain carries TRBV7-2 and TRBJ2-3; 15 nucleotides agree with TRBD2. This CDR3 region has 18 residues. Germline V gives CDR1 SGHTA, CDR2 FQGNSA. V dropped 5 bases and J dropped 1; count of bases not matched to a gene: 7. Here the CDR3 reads CASSPGLAGGLGTDTQYF. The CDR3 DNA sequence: TGTGCCAGCAGCCCTGGACTAGCGGGGGGGTTGGGCACAGATACGCAGTATTTT.

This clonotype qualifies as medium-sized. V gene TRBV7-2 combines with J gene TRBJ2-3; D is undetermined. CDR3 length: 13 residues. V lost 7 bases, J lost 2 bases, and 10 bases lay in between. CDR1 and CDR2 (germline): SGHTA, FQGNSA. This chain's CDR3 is CASTSTSTDTQYF. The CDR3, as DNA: TGTGCCAGCACCTCTACCTCCACAGATACGCAGTATTTT.

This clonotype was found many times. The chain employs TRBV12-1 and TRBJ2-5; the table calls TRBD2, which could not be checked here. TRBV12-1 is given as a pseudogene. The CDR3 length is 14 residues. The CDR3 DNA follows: TGTGCCAGCAGCCGACTAGCGAGGGCGGAGACCCAGTACTTC. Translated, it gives CASSRLARAETQYF.

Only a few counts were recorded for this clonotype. The CDR3 sequence is CASSLRAPTERSGANVLTF. CDR3 in DNA: TGCGCCAGCAGCTTGAGGGCTCCGACAGAACGCTCTGGGGCCAACGTCCTGACTTTC. The chain couples TRBV5-1 to TRBJ2-6, with D possibly being TRBD1 (5 bases). V was pared by 1 base and J by 0 bases, with 17 bases between. Germline V gives CDR1 SGHRS, CDR2 YFSETQ. CDR3 length equals 19 residues.

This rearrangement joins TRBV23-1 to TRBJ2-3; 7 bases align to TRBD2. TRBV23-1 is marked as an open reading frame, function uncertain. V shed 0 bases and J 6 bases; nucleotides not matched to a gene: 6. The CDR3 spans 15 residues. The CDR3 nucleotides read TGCGCCAGCAGTCAATCGCGGGAGAGGGCCGATACGCAGTATTTT. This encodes CASSQSRERADTQYF.

CDR3 sequence (DNA): TGTGCCAGCAGCGTAGGGGACATTAACTATGGCTACACCTTC. Amino acids: CASSVGDINYGYTF. The chain combines TRBV9 with TRBJ1-2, with D possibly TRBD1 on 6 matching bases. The CDR3 length is 14 residues. V was shortened by 0 bases and J by 1 base, with 7 bases between the two germline ends. Germline lookup yields CDR1 SGDLS and CDR2 YYNGEE.

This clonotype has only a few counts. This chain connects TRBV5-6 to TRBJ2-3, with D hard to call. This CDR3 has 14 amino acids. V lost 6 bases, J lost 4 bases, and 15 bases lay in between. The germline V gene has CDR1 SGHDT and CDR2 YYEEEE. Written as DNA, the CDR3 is TGTGCCAGCACCATTCAACGATCCGCAGATACGCAGTATTTT. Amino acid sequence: CASTIQRSADTQYF.

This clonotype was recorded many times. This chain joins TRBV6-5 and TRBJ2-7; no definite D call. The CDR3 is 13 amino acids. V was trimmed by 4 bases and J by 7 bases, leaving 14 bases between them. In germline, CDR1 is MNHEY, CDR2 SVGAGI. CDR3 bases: TGTGCCAGCAGTTCCGGGCCAAGGGTAGAGCAGTACTTC. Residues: CASSSGPRVEQYF.

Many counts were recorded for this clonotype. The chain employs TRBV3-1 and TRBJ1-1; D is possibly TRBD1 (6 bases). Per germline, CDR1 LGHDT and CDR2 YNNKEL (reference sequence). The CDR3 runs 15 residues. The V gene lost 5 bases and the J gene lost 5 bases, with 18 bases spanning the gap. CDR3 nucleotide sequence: TGTGCCAGCAGCGCCCCGACGGGAGGGGGGACTGAAGCTTTCTTT. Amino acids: CASSAPTGGGTEAFF. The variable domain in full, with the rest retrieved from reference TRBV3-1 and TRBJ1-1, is DTAVSQTPKYLVTQMGNDKSIKCEQNLGHDTMYWYKQDSKKFLKIMFSYNNKELIINETVPNRFSPKSPDKAHLNLHINSLELGDSAVYFCASSAPTGGGTEAFFGQGTRLTVV.